The 4 T cell receptor beta chains below all came from one sample that was sequenced in a study of glioma-infiltrating T cells after dendritic cell vaccination (dated by TCRdb to the mid-2010s). What this sample's time point label stands for: after dendritic cell vaccination, including at tumor progression/relapse. The library was obtained by the immunoSEQ multiplex PCR assay. TCRdb obtained this table from immuneACCESS and retained in-frame rearrangements with V and J assigned. These tables miss some clones; where compared with another copy, unresolved V genes account for less than half of the shortfall, and the remainder is unexplained. For this sample the table gives 90,000 to 140,000 clones, of which 90% were detected only once. Over 2.5% of the sample rests with the top ten. The specimen was blood, collected after dendritic cell vaccination. The receptors were gathered from a human donor with glioblastoma.

The V and J genes are TRBV4-1 and TRBJ2-7, with 7 bases aligning to TRBD2. V trimming: 4 bases; J trimming: 0 bases; junction bases outside the gene matches: 6. The CDR3 sequence is 15 residues long. CDR1 is MGHRA, CDR2 YSYEKL, per germline. The CDR3, as DNA: TGCGCCAGCAGCCTAGACGGGGGGAGCTCCTACGAGCAGTACTTC. Amino acids: CASSLDGGSSYEQYF.

The genes are TRBV19 and TRBJ1-5; D uncertain. This CDR3 has 15 amino acids. The germline V gene encodes CDR1 LNHDA and CDR2 SQIVND (reference sequence). Trimming left V 3 bases short and J 0 bases short, with 9 bases between. The CDR3 spells CASSIPFVSNQPQHF. CDR3 nucleotides: TGTGCCAGTAGTATCCCCTTTGTTAGCAATCAGCCCCAGCATTTT.

The chain joins TRBV9 to TRBJ2-7, with a tentative D call TRBD2 (6 bases). This CDR3 has 14 residues. Per germline, CDR1 SGDLS and CDR2 YYNGEE. Trimming shortened V by 3 bases and J by 6 bases, and 16 bases separated the two germline ends. CDR3 protein: CASSAPSGLGEQYF. In DNA, the CDR3 is TGTGCCAGCAGCGCCCCAAGCGGGTTGGGCGAGCAGTACTTC.

J is TRBJ2-5 and V is TRBV7-9, with D possibly TRBD2 on 6 matching bases. Germline V gene data show CDR1 as SEHNR and CDR2 as FQNEAQ (reference sequence). This CDR3 contains 13 residues. The ends were cut back, 5 bases at V and 5 bases at J, with 12 bases in the middle. The CDR3 DNA reads as TGTGCCAGCAGCCGGGGACTGGCTGAGACCCAGTACTTC. It yields the protein CASSRGLAETQYF.